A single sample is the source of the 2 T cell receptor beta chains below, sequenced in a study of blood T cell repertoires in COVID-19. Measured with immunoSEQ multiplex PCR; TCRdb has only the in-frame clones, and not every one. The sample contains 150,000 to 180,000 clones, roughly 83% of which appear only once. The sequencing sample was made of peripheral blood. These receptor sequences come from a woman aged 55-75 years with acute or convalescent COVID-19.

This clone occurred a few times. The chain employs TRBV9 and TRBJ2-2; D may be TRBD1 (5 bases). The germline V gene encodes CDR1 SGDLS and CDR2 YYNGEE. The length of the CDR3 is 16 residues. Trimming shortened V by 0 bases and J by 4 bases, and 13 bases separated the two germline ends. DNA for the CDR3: TGTGCCAGCAGCGTAGTAGCAGGGTCGGGCACCGGGGAGCTGTTTTTT. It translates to CASSVVAGSGTGELFF.

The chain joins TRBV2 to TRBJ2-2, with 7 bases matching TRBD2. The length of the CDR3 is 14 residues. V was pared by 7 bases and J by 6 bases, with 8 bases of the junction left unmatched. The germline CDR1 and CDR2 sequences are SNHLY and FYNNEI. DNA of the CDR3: TGTGCCAGCACCAAAAGTGGGGGGGCCGGGGAGCTGTTTTTT. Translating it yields CASTKSGGAGELFF.